This T cell receptor beta chain originates from a study of CD8 T cells in ankylosing spondylitis. In TCRdb, the 5' RACE reads were re-called with MiXCR into one record per CDR3 protein. This table holds 100,000 to 150,000 distinct CDR3 sequences, roughly 7.3% found once. Deletions cut 6 bases from V and 4 bases from J, with 16 bases between. Germline V gives CDR1 SGHTA, CDR2 FQGTGA. There are 15 residues in the CDR3. The chain joins TRBV7-3 to TRBJ2-1; D is uncertain. This clonotype originated in a male donor with ankylosing spondylitis or in good health (not recorded which). Sequenced input: blood, either unsorted or a sorted T cell fraction (not recorded which). This CDR3 reads CASRRPVAEYNEQFF. The CDR3, as DNA: TGTGCCAGCAGGCGACCGGTGGCGGAGTACAATGAGCAGTTCTTC.